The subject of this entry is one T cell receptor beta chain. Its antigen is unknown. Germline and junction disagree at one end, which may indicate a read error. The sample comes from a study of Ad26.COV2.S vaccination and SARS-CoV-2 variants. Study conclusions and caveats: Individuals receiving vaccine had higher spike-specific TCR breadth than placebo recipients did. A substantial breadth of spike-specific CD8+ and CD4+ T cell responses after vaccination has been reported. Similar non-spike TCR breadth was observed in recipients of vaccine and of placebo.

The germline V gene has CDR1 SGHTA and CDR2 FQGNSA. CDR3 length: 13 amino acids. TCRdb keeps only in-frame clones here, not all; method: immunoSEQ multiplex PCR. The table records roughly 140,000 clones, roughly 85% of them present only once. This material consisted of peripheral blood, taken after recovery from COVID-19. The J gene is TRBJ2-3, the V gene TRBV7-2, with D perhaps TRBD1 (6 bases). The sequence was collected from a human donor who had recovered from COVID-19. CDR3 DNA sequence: TGTGCCAGCAACTTAAAGGGGGTTTATACGCAGTATTTT. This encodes CASNLKGVYTQYF.